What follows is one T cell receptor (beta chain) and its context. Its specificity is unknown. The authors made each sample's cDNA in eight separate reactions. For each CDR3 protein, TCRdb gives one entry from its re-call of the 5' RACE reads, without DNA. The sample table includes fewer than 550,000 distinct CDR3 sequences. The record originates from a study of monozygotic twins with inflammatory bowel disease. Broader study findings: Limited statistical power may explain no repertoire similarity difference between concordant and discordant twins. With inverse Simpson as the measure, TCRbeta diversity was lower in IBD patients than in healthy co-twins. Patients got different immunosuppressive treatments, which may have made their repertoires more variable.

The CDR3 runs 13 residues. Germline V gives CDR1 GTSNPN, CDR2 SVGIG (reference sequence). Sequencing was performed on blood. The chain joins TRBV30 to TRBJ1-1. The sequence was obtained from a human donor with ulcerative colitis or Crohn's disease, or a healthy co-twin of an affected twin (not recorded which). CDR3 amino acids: CAWSGGLRTEAFF.